Listed here is a single T cell receptor beta chain. This clonotype was counted ten times or more. What this receptor recognizes is not known. No base quality information exists; no much larger clone differs at one position. Amplification of TCR beta CDR3 regions was carried out from RNA transcripts. The TCR CDR3 was subjected to a first round of RT-PCR using the HTBI primer set and the Qiagen OneStep RT-PCR kit. A second multiplex PCR round built the libraries, followed by size selection and purification. Libraries were sequenced paired-end with 100 bp reads on an Illumina HiSeq2000. The source study handled its data this way. Raw data were processed with SOAPnuke, discarding reads with adapters, uncalled bases, mean Phred below 15, or no exact constant-primer or identifier match. COPE v1.2.5 was used to merge high-quality paired reads, and clonotypes were defined as unique nucleotide sequences. MiTCR v1.1 was used to align the clonotypes against IMGT TRBV, TRBD and TRBJ reference segments. The analysis included only V-J combinations with a frequency above 0.0001, which together covered about 99% of the repertoires. A TCS score was defined as the ratio of F50 (clonal expansion) to E x V (chaos), with BLOSUM62-based TCRdist applied between CDR3 peptides within each V-J. Welch's t-statistics and random forest reduced several hundred V-J features to 10 to 15, which were used in a naive Bayes classifier (R e1071). Clones were called with MiXCR by TCRdb after fastp trimmed the public reads at Q25, and only in-frame beta chains were retained. Every CDR3 protein is listed once, alongside the most common genes and DNA of its rows. The V and J calls were not made by the authors but by TCRdb's processing. In all, the sample holds 300,000 or so distinct CDR3 sequences, and roughly 17% of those were seen once. Jointly, the top ten make up approximately 33% of the sample.

The entry originates in a study of T cells in Graves' hyperthyroidism and ophthalmopathy (dated by TCRdb to between 2019 and 2020). Background on the whole study: Peripheral blood samples were taken at the time of initial diagnosis, prior to any treatment. After sampling, hyperthyroidism patients received methimazole starting at 30 mg daily, and ophthalmopathy patients received high-dose intravenous methylprednisolone. To identify distinguishing TCR V-J signatures, a discovery cohort of around 100 patients was used, comprising 40 to 45 with Graves' ophthalmopathy and around 60 with stable Graves' hyperthyroidism. The roughly 100 discovery patients were randomly divided into training and test sets at a 7:3 ratio. The paper reports TCR Vbeta CDR3 sequencing of approximately 130 peripheral blood samples: approximately 43 ophthalmopathy, approximately 74 hyperthyroidism and 17 progressor patients. Prospective prediction of ophthalmopathy was tested in an independent validation cohort of under 20 hyperthyroidism patients and 17 patients who later progressed to ophthalmopathy. Thyroid tissue and blood T-cell repertoires from six Graves' hyperthyroidism patients were also compared in the study.

What the work shows at the level of the full study, not this receptor alone: Sample size was not statistically predetermined, and blinding of investigators to group allocation was not performed. Most expanded thyroid clonotypes (frequency above 0.001) were also found in blood, which suggests that blood repertoires may mirror thyroid immune responses. In validation, progression to ophthalmopathy was predicted by the model with around 70% sensitivity and around 76% specificity, a median of approximately 6.5 months before onset. Ophthalmopathy was separated from stable hyperthyroidism by a 13 V-J signature model, with approximately 86% sensitivity and roughly 81% specificity obtained in cross-validation and 80%/75% obtained in testing.

Stable Graves' hyperthyroidism was defined as no progression to ophthalmopathy during 18 months of follow-up. Hyperthyroidism patients were newly diagnosed, with disease duration under 2 months, and aged 18 to 65 years. Any patient with an uncontrolled infection, another autoimmune disease, pregnancy or lactation was excluded. Diagnoses were established on the basis of clinical symptoms, serum thyroxine and TRAb, thyroid ultrasound, and orbital computed tomography. PBMCs were separated from roughly 10 ml of fresh peripheral blood using Ficoll-Paque density gradient centrifugation. Total RNA was extracted with Trizol reagent, and quality was checked on an Agilent 2100 Bioanalyzer. From the cysteine up to the phenylalanine, the CDR3 has a length of 11 residues. The CDR3 DNA has 33 bases and is translated from base 1. The V and J ends are trimmed by 6 bases and 8 bases, leaving 11 bases between them. The germline V gene (reference sequence) yields DFQATT for CDR1 and SNEGSKA for CDR2.

Source material: blood. The receptor chain draws on TRBV20-1 and TRBJ2-4; the D gene assignment is ambiguous. The clonotype was recovered from a man aged 25 to 45 with Graves' hyperthyroidism. For the CDR3, the sequence is CSALGPDIQYF. The DNA sequence follows: TGCAGTGCCCTAGGACCCGACATTCAGTACTTC.